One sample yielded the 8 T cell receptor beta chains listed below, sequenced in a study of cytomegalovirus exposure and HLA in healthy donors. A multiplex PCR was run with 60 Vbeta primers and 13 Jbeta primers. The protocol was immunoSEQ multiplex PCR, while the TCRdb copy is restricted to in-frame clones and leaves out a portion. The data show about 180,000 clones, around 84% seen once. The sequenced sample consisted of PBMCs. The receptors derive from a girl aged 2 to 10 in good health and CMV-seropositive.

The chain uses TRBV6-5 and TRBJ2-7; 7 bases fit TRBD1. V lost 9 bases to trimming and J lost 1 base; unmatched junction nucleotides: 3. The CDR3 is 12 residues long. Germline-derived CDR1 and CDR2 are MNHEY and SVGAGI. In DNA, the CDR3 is TGTGCCAGTTGGGACAGATCCTACGAGCAGTACTTC. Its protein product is CASWDRSYEQYF.

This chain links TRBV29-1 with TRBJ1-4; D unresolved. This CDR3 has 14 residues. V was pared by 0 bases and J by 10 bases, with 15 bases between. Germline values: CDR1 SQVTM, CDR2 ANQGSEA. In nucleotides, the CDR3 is TGCAGCGTTGAAGATTTAGAGGGTGGTGGAAAACTGTTTTTT. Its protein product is CSVEDLEGGGKLFF.

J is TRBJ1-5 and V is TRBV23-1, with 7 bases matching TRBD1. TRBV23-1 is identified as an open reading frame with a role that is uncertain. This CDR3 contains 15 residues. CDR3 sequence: CGDRGGWSANQPQHF. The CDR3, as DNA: TGCGGCGATCGAGGGGGCTGGTCCGCGAATCAGCCCCAGCATTTT.

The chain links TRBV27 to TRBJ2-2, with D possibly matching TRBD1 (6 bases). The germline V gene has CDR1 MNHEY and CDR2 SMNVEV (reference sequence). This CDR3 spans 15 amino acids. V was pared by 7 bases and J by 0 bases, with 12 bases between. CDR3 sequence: CASTSGTPNTGELFF. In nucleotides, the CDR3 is TGTGCCAGCACCTCCGGGACACCGAACACCGGGGAGCTGTTTTTT.

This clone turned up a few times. This CDR3 reads CASSLVPSGNGASTDTQYF. The CDR3, as DNA: TGTGCCAGCAGCTTAGTGCCGTCGGGGAATGGCGCTAGCACAGATACGCAGTATTTT. The chain carries TRBV7-3 and TRBJ2-3; a possible D gene is TRBD2 (5 bases). The CDR3 is 19 residues long. The ends were cut back, 2 bases at V and 0 bases at J, with 21 bases in the middle. Germline CDR1 SGHTA, CDR2 FQGTGA.

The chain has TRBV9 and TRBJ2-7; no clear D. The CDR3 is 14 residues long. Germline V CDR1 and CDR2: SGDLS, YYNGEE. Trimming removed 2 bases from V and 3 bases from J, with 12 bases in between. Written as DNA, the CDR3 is TGTGCCAGCAGCGTTGGGCCAATTGACTACGAGCAGTACTTC. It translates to CASSVGPIDYEQYF.

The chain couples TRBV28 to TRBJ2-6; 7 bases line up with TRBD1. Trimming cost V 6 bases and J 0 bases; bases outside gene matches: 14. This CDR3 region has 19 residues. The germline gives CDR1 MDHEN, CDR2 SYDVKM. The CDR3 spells CASREQGFAFSSGANVLTF. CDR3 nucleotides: TGTGCCAGCAGGGAACAGGGGTTTGCCTTTAGCTCTGGGGCCAACGTCCTGACTTTC. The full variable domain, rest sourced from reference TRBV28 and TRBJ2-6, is DVKVTQSSRYLVKRTGEKVFLECVQDMDHENMFWYRQDPGLGLRLIYFSYDVKMKEKGDIPEGYSVSREKKERFSLILESASTNQTSMYLCASREQGFAFSSGANVLTFGAGSRLTVL.

This CDR3 is CAWSVRFQGKEKLFF. The CDR3 nucleotides are TGTGCCTGGAGTGTAAGGTTTCAGGGGAAGGAAAAACTGTTTTTT. V gene TRBV30 combines with J gene TRBJ1-4; D may be TRBD1 (6 bases). The V gene's germline CDR1 is GTSNPN and CDR2 SVGIG (reference sequence). The germline V and J ends were trimmed by 0 bases and 8 bases, with 16 bases remaining between them. The CDR3 loop spans 15 amino acids.